Listed here are 15 T cell receptor beta chains from one sample, sequenced in a study of cytomegalovirus exposure and HLA in healthy donors. The PCR was carried out with 60 Vbeta primers and 13 Jbeta primers. Method: immunoSEQ multiplex PCR; TCRdb's copy keeps in-frame clones and lacks some. The data contain about 150,000 clones, over 80% of them singletons. The sequencing sample was made of PBMCs. All receptors come from a male donor in good health and CMV-seronegative.

The rearrangement uses TRBV5-1 and TRBJ2-1; 8 bases are shared with TRBD1. This CDR3 contains 14 residues. Germline values: CDR1 SGHRS, CDR2 YFSETQ. The V segment lost 2 bases and the J segment 4 bases; nucleotides outside the gene matches: 2. The chain's CDR3 is CASSFGQGYNEQFF. The CDR3 nucleotides read TGCGCCAGCAGCTTTGGACAGGGATACAATGAGCAGTTCTTC.

The V call is TRBV4-3, the J call TRBJ2-7; 7 bases are a match to TRBD1. Germline V gene sequence: CDR1 LGHNA, CDR2 YSLEER. J gave up 8 bases and V 0 bases, and 13 bases lay outside the gene matches. The CDR3 runs to 16 residues. The CDR3 coding sequence is TGCGCCAGCAGCCAAGATCCCCGACAGGGAGCCGTGAAGCAGTACTTC. Translating it yields CASSQDPRQGAVKQYF.

The rearrangement joins TRBV4-3 to TRBJ2-4, with D possibly matching TRBD2 (5 bases). V was shortened by 0 bases and J by 7 bases, with 7 bases between the two germline ends. The germline gives CDR1 LGHNA, CDR2 YSLEER. The CDR3 has 13 residues. CDR3 in amino acids: CASSQEGGNIQYF. The CDR3, as DNA: TGCGCCAGCAGCCAAGAGGGCGGGAACATTCAGTACTTC.

This clone was seen only a few times. This chain joins TRBV11-2 and TRBJ2-5, with TRBD2 matching 12 bases. The germline CDR1 and CDR2 sequences are SGHAT and FQNNGV. J gave up 2 bases and V 0 bases, and 4 bases lay outside the gene matches. The CDR3 is 17 residues long. CDR3 bases: TGTGCCAGCAGCTTAGAAAGCCTAGCGGGGGGGCAAGAGACCCAGTACTTC. This translates into CASSLESLAGGQETQYF.

The chain employs TRBV5-6 and TRBJ1-5; TRBD1 agrees at 8 bases. This CDR3 contains 15 residues. V shed 0 bases, J shed 6 bases, and the junction held 5 bases outside the gene matches. In germline, CDR1 is SGHDT, CDR2 YYEEEE. CDR3 amino acids: CASSLAGGVGQPQHF. The CDR3 nucleotides read TGTGCCAGCAGCTTGGCAGGGGGCGTGGGTCAGCCCCAGCATTTT. The full variable domain, in which reference TRBV5-6 and TRBJ1-5 provide the parts outside the CDR3, is DAGVTQSPTHLIKTRGQQVTLRCSPKSGHDTVSWYQQALGQGPQFIFQYYEEEERQRGNFPDRFSGHQFPNYSSELNVNALLLGDSALYLCASSLAGGVGQPQHFGDGTRLSIL.

The rearrangement uses TRBV6-5 and TRBJ1-4; D ambiguous. This CDR3 contains 15 residues. The V end was cut by 7 bases, the J end by 1 base, with 13 bases between. Germline loops: CDR1 MNHEY, CDR2 SVGAGI. The CDR3 here is CASTPREGTNEKLFF. In DNA form, the CDR3 reads TGTGCCAGCACGCCTCGGGAGGGAACTAATGAAAAACTGTTTTTT.

The chain combines TRBV6-5 with TRBJ1-2; 10 nucleotides agree with TRBD1. Trimming removed 6 bases from V and 10 bases from J; junction bases left unmatched: 11. Germline V lookup: CDR1 MNHEY, CDR2 SVGAGI. The CDR3 length is 14 residues. As DNA, the CDR3 is TGTGCCAGCAGAAAGCCGGGACAGGGGTGGATCTACACCTTC. Translated: CASRKPGQGWIYTF.

This sequence joins TRBV9 and TRBJ2-2; D call uncertain. In germline, CDR1 is SGDLS, CDR2 YYNGEE. This CDR3 comprises 20 residues. V lost 3 bases to trimming and J lost 2 bases, with 26 bases between them. The CDR3, as DNA: TGTGCCAGCAGCGACAGCTTGATGTATAATCCCAGGAAAAACACCGGGGAGCTGTTTTTT. Translated, it gives CASSDSLMYNPRKNTGELFF.

This clone showed up just once. V and J are TRBV6-5 and TRBJ1-2, with D possibly matching TRBD1 (6 bases). V was cut by 5 bases and J by 4 bases, with 17 bases left in between. The CDR3 totals 15 residues. Per germline, CDR1 MNHEY and CDR2 SVGAGI. CDR3 in amino acids: CASSQPNRAGYGYTF. The DNA for the CDR3 is TGTGCCAGCAGTCAACCCAACAGGGCTGGCTATGGCTACACCTTC.

The chain is built from TRBV7-9 and TRBJ1-5; possibly TRBD1 for D (5 bases). Between the trimmed V and J ends, which lost 3 bases and 9 bases, there was a span of 15 bases. The germline V gene encodes CDR1 SEHNR and CDR2 FQNEAQ (reference sequence). The CDR3 totals 14 residues. The DNA of the CDR3 is TGTGCCAGCAGCTTGCTGGGGGGATTATCGCCCCAGCATTTT. This sequence encodes CASSLLGGLSPQHF.

The rearrangement uses TRBV19 and TRBJ2-7; 7 nucleotides line up with TRBD1. V shed 6 bases and J 4 bases; nucleotides not matched to a gene: 9. The CDR3 length is 14 residues. Germline V gene sequence: CDR1 LNHDA, CDR2 SQIVND (reference sequence). This chain's CDR3 is CASSRQGTRYEQYF. In DNA, the CDR3 is TGTGCCAGTAGCCGACAGGGAACGCGTTACGAGCAGTACTTC.

This rearrangement joins TRBV2 to TRBJ2-5; 7 nucleotides agree with TRBD1. After removal of 4 bases from V and 4 bases from J, the junction contained 12 bases not matched to a gene. The germline V gene has CDR1 SNHLY and CDR2 FYNNEI. The length of the CDR3 is 16 residues. CDR3 loop: CASSADRVTRGETQYF. Here the CDR3 DNA reads TGTGCCAGCAGTGCTGACAGGGTAACCCGGGGAGAGACCCAGTACTTC.

The V call is TRBV7-9, the J call TRBJ2-2, with 9 bases aligning to TRBD1. V was clipped by 5 bases and J by 5 bases; unmatched bases: 15. Germline V lookup: CDR1 SEHNR, CDR2 FQNEAQ (reference sequence). CDR3 size: 18 residues. As DNA, the CDR3 is TGTGCCAGCAGCGCTACTCGATATGGGACAGGGAGGACCGGGGAGCTGTTTTTT. It translates to CASSATRYGTGRTGELFF. The variable domain in full, with the rest retrieved from reference TRBV7-9 and TRBJ2-2, is DTGVSQNPRHKITKRGQNVTFRCDPISEHNRLYWYRQTLGQGPEFLTYFQNEAQLEKSRLLSDRFSAERPKGSFSTLEIQRTEQGDSAMYLCASSATRYGTGRTGELFFGEGSRLTVL.

In this sample, this clone turned up a few times. V and J are TRBV5-4 and TRBJ2-7; TRBD2 matches 7 bases. Germline V lookup: CDR1 SGHNT, CDR2 YYREEE (reference sequence). J was trimmed by 7 bases and V by 4 bases; bases with no gene match: 14. The CDR3 totals 15 residues. CDR3 nucleotide sequence: TGTGCCAGCAGCCCCCACGGCGGGGGAAGTTGGGAGCAGTACTTC. This codes for CASSPHGGGSWEQYF.

V and J are TRBV29-1 and TRBJ2-1; 14 positions match TRBD2. The CDR3 extends over 17 amino acids. Germline CDR1 SQVTM, CDR2 ANQGSEA. V lost 6 bases, J lost 3 bases, and 10 bases stayed unmatched. CDR3 amino acids: CSVVGRLAGGSYNEQFF. The CDR3, as DNA: TGCAGCGTGGTAGGCAGACTAGCGGGGGGGAGCTACAATGAGCAGTTCTTC.